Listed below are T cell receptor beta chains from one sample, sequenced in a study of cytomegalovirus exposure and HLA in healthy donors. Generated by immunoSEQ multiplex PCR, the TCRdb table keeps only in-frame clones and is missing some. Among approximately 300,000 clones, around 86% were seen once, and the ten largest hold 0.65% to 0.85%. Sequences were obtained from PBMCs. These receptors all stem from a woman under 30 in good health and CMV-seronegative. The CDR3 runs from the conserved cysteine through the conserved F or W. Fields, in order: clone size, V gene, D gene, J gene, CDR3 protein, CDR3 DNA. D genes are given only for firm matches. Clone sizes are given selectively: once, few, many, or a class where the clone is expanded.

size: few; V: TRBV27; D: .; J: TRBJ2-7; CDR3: CASSWGDSYEQYF; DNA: TGTGCCAGCAGTTGGGGAGACTCCTACGAGCAGTACTTC
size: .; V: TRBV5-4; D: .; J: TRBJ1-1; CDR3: CASSLRHLDNTEAFF; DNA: TGTGCCAGCAGCTTGAGACATCTTGATAACACTGAAGCTTTCTTT
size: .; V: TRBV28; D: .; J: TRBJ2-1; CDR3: CASSRFAEVLFF; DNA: TGTGCCAGCAGTAGGTTTGCGGAAGTGCTGTTCTTC
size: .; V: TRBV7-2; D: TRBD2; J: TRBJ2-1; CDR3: CASLAGGGNEQFF; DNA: TGTGCCAGCCTAGCGGGAGGGGGCAATGAGCAGTTCTTC
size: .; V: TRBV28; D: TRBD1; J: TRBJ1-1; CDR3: CASSSTGKDTEAFF; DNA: TGTGCCAGCAGTTCGACAGGGAAGGACACTGAAGCTTTCTTT
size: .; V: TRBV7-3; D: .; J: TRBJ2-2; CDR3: CASSPRVRAGELFF; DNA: TGTGCCAGCAGCCCCCGCGTCAGGGCCGGGGAGCTGTTTTTT
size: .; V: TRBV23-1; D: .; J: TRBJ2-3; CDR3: CASSPTSGDTDTQYF; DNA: TGCGCCAGCTCTCCGACCAGCGGTGACACAGATACGCAGTATTTT
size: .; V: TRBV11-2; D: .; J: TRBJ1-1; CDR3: CASSLDYGTEAFF; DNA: TGTGCCAGCAGCTTAGACTACGGCACTGAAGCTTTCTTT
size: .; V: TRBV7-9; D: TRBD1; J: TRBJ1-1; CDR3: CASSPGQGLNTEAFF; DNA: TGTGCCAGCAGCCCAGGACAGGGTTTGAACACTGAAGCTTTCTTT
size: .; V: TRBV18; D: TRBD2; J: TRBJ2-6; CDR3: CASSLLGGQSGANVLTF; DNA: TGTGCCAGCTCACTCTTGGGAGGGCAATCTGGGGCCAACGTCCTGACTTTC
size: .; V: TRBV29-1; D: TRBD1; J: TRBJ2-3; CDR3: CSVLDRGGADTQYF; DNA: TGCAGCGTTCTCGACAGGGGGGGTGCAGATACGCAGTATTTT
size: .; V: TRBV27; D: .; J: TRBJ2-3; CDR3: CASSLFPGTQYF; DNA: TGTGCCAGCAGTTTATTCCCCGGTACGCAGTATTTT
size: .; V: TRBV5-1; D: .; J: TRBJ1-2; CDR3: CASRQESYGYTF; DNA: TGCGCCAGTAGACAGGAGAGCTATGGCTACACCTTC
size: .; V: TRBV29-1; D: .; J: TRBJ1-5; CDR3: CSVVEGFNQPQHF; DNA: TGCAGCGTTGTGGAGGGCTTTAATCAGCCCCAGCATTTT
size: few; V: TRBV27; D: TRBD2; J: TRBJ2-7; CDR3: CASSSLGLAGVEQYF; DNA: TGTGCCAGCAGTTCCCTTGGACTAGCGGGAGTCGAGCAGTACTTC
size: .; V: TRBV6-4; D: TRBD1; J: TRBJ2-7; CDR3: CASSDSKGTGNSHGYEQYF; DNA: TGTGCCAGCAGTGACTCGAAGGGGACAGGGAATAGTCATGGCTACGAGCAGTACTTC
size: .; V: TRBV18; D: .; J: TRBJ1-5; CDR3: CASSPYLRTVNQPQHF; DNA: TGTGCCAGCTCACCGTATCTTCGGACAGTCAATCAGCCCCAGCATTTT
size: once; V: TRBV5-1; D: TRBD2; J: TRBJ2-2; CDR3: CASSLLAGDVNTGELFF; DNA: TGCGCCAGCAGCTTGTTAGCGGGAGATGTTAACACCGGGGAGCTGTTTTTT
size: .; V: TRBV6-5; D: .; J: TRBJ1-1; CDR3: CASSPRGNTEAFF; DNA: TGTGCCAGCAGCCCCCGGGGGAACACTGAAGCTTTCTTT
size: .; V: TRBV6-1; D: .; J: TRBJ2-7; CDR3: CASNAGTLAYEQYF; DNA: TGTGCCAGCAACGCCGGGACACTTGCCTACGAGCAGTACTTC
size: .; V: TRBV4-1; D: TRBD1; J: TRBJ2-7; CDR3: CASSQGDRYSYEQYF; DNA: TGCGCCAGCAGCCAAGGGGACAGATACTCCTACGAGCAGTACTTC
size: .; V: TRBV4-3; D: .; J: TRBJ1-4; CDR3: CASSQLDGANEKLFF; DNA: TGCGCCAGCAGCCAACTGGACGGGGCTAATGAAAAACTGTTTTTT
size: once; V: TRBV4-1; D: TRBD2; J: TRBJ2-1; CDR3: CASSHPGLAGGSNEQFF; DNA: TGCGCCAGCAGCCACCCTGGACTAGCGGGGGGAAGCAATGAGCAGTTCTTC
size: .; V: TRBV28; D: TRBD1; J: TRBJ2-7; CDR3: CASSPQGVSYEQYF; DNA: TGTGCCAGCAGTCCGCAGGGGGTTTCCTACGAGCAGTACTTC
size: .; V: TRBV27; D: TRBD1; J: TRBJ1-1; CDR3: CASSPLRTGGTEAFF; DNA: TGTGCCAGCAGTCCGCTCAGGACAGGTGGGACTGAAGCTTTCTTT
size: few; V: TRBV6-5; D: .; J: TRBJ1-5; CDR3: CASSNGGVGQPQHF; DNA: TGTGCCAGCAGCAACGGGGGTGTTGGACAGCCCCAGCATTTT
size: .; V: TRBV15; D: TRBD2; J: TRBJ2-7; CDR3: CATSFTSGSHRAYYEQYF; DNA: TGTGCCACCAGCTTTACTAGCGGGAGTCACCGGGCCTACTACGAGCAGTACTTC
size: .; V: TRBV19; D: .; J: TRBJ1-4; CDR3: CASTRDLGGNEKLFF; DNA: TGTGCCAGTACCAGGGATCTCGGGGGTAATGAAAAACTGTTTTTT
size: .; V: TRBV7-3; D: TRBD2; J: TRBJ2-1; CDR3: CASSWVAGASNEQFF; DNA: TGTGCCAGCAGCTGGGTAGCGGGAGCTAGTAATGAGCAGTTCTTC
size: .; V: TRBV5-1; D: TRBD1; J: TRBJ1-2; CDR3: CASSLGDRTNYGYTF; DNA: TGCGCCAGCAGCTTGGGGGACAGGACTAACTATGGCTACACCTTC
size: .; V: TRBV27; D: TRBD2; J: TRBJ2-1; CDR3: CASSPTALAGMPNEQFF; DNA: TGTGCCAGCAGTCCGACGGCACTAGCGGGAATGCCCAATGAGCAGTTCTTC
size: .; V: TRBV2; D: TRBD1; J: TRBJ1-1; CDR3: CASSEYGDRGPNTEAFF; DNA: TGTGCCAGCAGTGAATACGGGGACAGGGGGCCCAACACTGAAGCTTTCTTT
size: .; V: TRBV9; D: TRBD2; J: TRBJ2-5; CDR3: CASSVSGSGMPKTQYF; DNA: TGTGCCAGCAGCGTTTCGGGTAGCGGGATGCCCAAGACCCAGTACTTC
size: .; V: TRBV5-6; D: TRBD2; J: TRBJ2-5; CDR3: CASSLLGSGSETQYF; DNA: TGTGCCAGCAGCTTGTTGGGTAGCGGGAGCGAGACCCAGTACTTC
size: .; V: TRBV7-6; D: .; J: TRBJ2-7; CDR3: CASSSQESSYEQYF; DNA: TGTGCCAGCAGCTCCCAAGAGAGCTCCTACGAGCAGTACTTC
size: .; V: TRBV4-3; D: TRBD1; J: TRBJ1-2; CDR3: CASSQVVILQGDEGYTF; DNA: TGCGCCAGCAGCCAAGTTGTTATTTTACAGGGGGACGAAGGCTACACCTTC
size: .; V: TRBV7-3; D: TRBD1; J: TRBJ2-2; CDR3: CASSSGTGSGELFF; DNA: TGTGCCAGCAGCTCCGGGACAGGGTCCGGGGAGCTGTTTTTT
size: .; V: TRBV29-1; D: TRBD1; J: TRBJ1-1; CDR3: CSFRQGGTEAFF; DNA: TGCAGCTTCCGACAGGGAGGCACTGAAGCTTTCTTT
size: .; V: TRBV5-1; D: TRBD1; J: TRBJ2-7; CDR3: CASSEGHPGQVPDEQYF; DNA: TGCGCCAGCAGCGAAGGCCACCCGGGACAGGTCCCTGACGAGCAGTACTTC
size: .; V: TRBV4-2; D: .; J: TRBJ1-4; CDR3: CASSPRGGENEKLFF; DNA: TGTGCCAGCAGCCCCAGGGGCGGTGAGAATGAAAAACTGTTTTTT
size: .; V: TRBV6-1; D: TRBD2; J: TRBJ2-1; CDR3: CASSAASGSEFF; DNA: TGTGCCAGCAGTGCAGCTAGCGGGAGTGAGTTCTTC
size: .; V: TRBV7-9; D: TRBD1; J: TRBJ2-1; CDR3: CASTSRGLRDRVENEQFF; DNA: TGTGCCAGCACCTCTAGAGGGTTGAGGGACAGGGTGGAGAATGAGCAGTTCTTC
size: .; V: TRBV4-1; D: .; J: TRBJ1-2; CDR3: CASSLGEGRLTF; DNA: TGCGCCAGCAGCCTGGGAGAAGGACGCCTCACCTTC
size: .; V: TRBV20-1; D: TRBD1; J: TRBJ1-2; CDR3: CGGQGDYGYTF; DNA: TGCGGTGGACAGGGGGACTATGGCTACACCTTC
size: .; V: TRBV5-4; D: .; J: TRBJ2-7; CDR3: CASSLVQASYEQYF; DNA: TGTGCCAGCAGCTTGGTACAGGCGTCCTACGAGCAGTACTTC
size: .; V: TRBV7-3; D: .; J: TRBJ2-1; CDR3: CASSLGSGVGDEQFF; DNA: TGTGCCAGCAGCTTAGGGTCGGGGGTAGGTGATGAGCAGTTCTTC